This T cell receptor (beta chain) derives from a study of T cells in tumors after PD-1 blockade. Study-wide context: A subset received ongoing vismodegib 150 mg daily alongside anti-PD-1 therapy. Tumor samples yielded about 20-fold more depth than single-cell TCR sequencing.

General study findings and limits: Most post-therapy expanded exhausted CD8+ clones were new, undetected before treatment.

Stated time point: first of two post-therapy site-matched biopsies about 2 months apart. Before and after PD-1 blockade, biopsies were collected from the same primary tumor site. TCRdb keeps only in-frame clones here, not all; method: immunoSEQ multiplex PCR. The table shows roughly 2,700 clones, with around two thirds occurring only once. Of note for this clone: The antigen remains undetermined.

This CDR3 has 13 residues. From germline, CDR1 is ENHRY and CDR2 SYGVKD. V shed 7 bases and J 0 bases; nucleotides not matched to a gene: 0. The sequencing here drew on tumor tissue, taken after anti-PD-1 treatment. The chain couples TRBV10-3 to TRBJ2-1; 7 bases are a match to TRBD2. This TCR was sampled from a human donor with basal cell carcinoma. CDR3 in amino acids: CAITGGSYNEQFF. CDR3 DNA sequence: TGTGCCATCACGGGGGGCTCCTACAATGAGCAGTTCTTC.